The 21 T cell receptor beta chains presented below share a single source sample, sequenced in a study of cytomegalovirus exposure and HLA in healthy donors. Clones were sequenced by immunoSEQ multiplex PCR, and TCRdb holds only the in-frame ones, with some missing. Here the sample spans under 150,000 clones, 88% being singletons. Sequencing was performed on PBMCs. These receptors came from a woman in her late teens or twenties in good health and CMV-seropositive.

The rearrangement uses TRBV27 and TRBJ2-7; TRBD1 might be the D (6 bases). The CDR3 is 17 amino acids. Germline V gives CDR1 MNHEY, CDR2 SMNVEV (reference sequence). The V gene lost 5 bases and the J gene lost 0 bases, with 20 bases spanning the gap. CDR3 amino acids: CASSILYTTGPSYEQYF. DNA of the CDR3: TGTGCCAGCAGTATCCTCTATACGACAGGACCCTCCTACGAGCAGTACTTC.

The chain has TRBV28 and TRBJ2-1, with TRBD2 identical over 13 bases. Germline V gives CDR1 MDHEN, CDR2 SYDVKM. This CDR3 contains 15 residues. V lost 0 bases, J lost 10 bases, and 3 bases stayed unmatched. CDR3 nucleotide sequence: TGTGCCAGCAGTTTATGGACTAGCGGGAGGACGGAGCAGTTCTTC. Residues: CASSLWTSGRTEQFF.

The chain employs TRBV4-2 and TRBJ1-1, with 9 bases that match TRBD1. The V segment lost 1 base and the J segment 4 bases; nucleotides outside the gene matches: 1. Looked up from germline, CDR1 is LGHNA and CDR2 is YNFKEQ. The CDR3 spans 14 residues. The CDR3 region is CASSQGDRATEAFF. For the CDR3, the DNA is TGTGCCAGCAGCCAAGGGGACAGGGCCACTGAAGCTTTCTTT.

The chain has TRBV5-1 and TRBJ2-5; D may be TRBD2 (6 bases). Looked up from germline, CDR1 is SGHRS and CDR2 is YFSETQ. CDR3 length: 15 amino acids. V shed 4 bases and J shed 3 bases, with 16 bases lying between them. As DNA, the CDR3 is TGCGCCAGCAGCGCTAGGGACTCTAAAGAAGAGACCCAGTACTTC. Its translation: CASSARDSKEETQYF.

The chain uses TRBV7-9 and TRBJ1-1; D gene ambiguous. The CDR3 consists of 14 residues. Germline V gene lookup returns CDR1 SEHNR and CDR2 FQNEAQ (reference sequence). Trimming stripped 3 bases from V and 0 bases from J, with 8 bases between. This CDR3 reads CASSFGLLNTEAFF. Here the CDR3 DNA reads TGTGCCAGCAGCTTCGGACTCCTGAACACTGAAGCTTTCTTT. Combining the CDR3 with reference TRBV7-9 and TRBJ1-1 gives the whole variable domain DTGVSQNPRHKITKRGQNVTFRCDPISEHNRLYWYRQTLGQGPEFLTYFQNEAQLEKSRLLSDRFSAERPKGSFSTLEIQRTEQGDSAMYLCASSFGLLNTEAFFGQGTRLTVV.

V is TRBV7-3 and J is TRBJ2-1; 7 bases match TRBD2. This CDR3 has 16 residues. V lost 5 bases to trimming and J lost 2 bases; unmatched junction nucleotides: 9. From germline, CDR1 is SGHTA and CDR2 FQGTGA. Written as DNA, the CDR3 is TGTGCCAGCAGCCCATCTGGCGGGAGTACCTACAATGAGCAGTTCTTC. Translation gives CASSPSGGSTYNEQFF.

The V gene is TRBV2, the J gene TRBJ2-3; maybe TRBD2 (7 bases). Between the trimmed V and J ends, which lost 8 bases and 6 bases, there was a span of 15 bases. Per germline, CDR1 SNHLY and CDR2 FYNNEI. The CDR3 spans 13 residues. CDR3 DNA sequence: TGTGCCAGCTGGGGGGGGGCAGACGATACGCAGTATTTT. Amino acid sequence: CASWGGADDTQYF.

This chain connects TRBV4-2 to TRBJ2-7; TRBD1 agrees at 11 bases. This CDR3 has 14 amino acids. After removal of 4 bases from V and 3 bases from J, the junction contained 2 bases not matched to a gene. The germline CDR1 and CDR2 sequences are LGHNA and YNFKEQ. The CDR3 is CASSPGTGGYEQYF. In DNA, the CDR3 is TGTGCCAGCAGCCCGGGGACAGGGGGCTACGAGCAGTACTTC.

This chain links TRBV5-4 with TRBJ1-1, with 9 nucleotides matching TRBD1. CDR3 size: 14 residues. Germline CDR1 is SGHNT and CDR2 is YYREEE (reference sequence). Trimming took 3 bases from V and 4 from J; bases not matched to a gene: 4. This CDR3 is CASSWDRVSTEAFF. CDR3 nucleotides: TGTGCCAGCAGCTGGGACAGGGTGAGCACTGAAGCTTTCTTT.

This clone was observed a single time. This chain joins TRBV5-1 and TRBJ2-3; 7 bases align to TRBD1. The V gene end was trimmed by 3 bases and the J gene end by 4 bases; junction bases not matched to a gene: 5. The CDR3 has 14 amino acids. CDR1 and CDR2 (germline): SGHRS, YFSETQ. DNA for the CDR3: TGCGCCAGCAGCTCGACAGGGACCCCAGATACGCAGTATTTT. It translates to CASSSTGTPDTQYF.

The chain is built from TRBV11-3 and TRBJ1-2; 8 bases fit TRBD1. Germline CDR1 is SGHNT and CDR2 is YENEEA. With V trimmed by 3 bases and J by 0 bases, 6 bases remained unmatched. The CDR3 has 16 amino acids. In nucleotides, the CDR3 is TGTGCCAGCAGCTTTATGCAGGGGGCGACTAACTATGGCTACACCTTC. Translation gives CASSFMQGATNYGYTF.

The chain has TRBV5-6 and TRBJ2-1; 9 bases agree with TRBD2. J gave up 7 bases and V 0 bases, and 2 bases lay outside the gene matches. CDR3 length: 14 residues. Germline V gene lookup returns CDR1 SGHDT and CDR2 YYEEEE. The CDR3 region has the DNA TGTGCCAGCAGCTTGGGTAGCGGGAGTAATGAGCAGTTCTTC. Its protein product is CASSLGSGSNEQFF.

This clone was detected many times. The chain uses TRBV2 and TRBJ2-7; D uncertain. The CDR3 is 12 amino acids. Deletions cut 8 bases from V and 7 bases from J, with 15 bases between. Germline V lookup: CDR1 SNHLY, CDR2 FYNNEI. As DNA, the CDR3 is TGTGCCAGCGGCAGGCCTAATTTAGAGCAGTACTTC. Protein sequence: CASGRPNLEQYF.

The chain has TRBV11-2 and TRBJ2-7, with 9 bases that match TRBD1. V gave up 5 bases and J gave up 3 bases; unmatched junction bases: 2. Germline CDR1 and CDR2: SGHAT and FQNNGV. The CDR3 runs to 13 residues. CDR3 residues: CASSRDRDYEQYF. The CDR3 nucleotides read TGTGCCAGCAGCAGGGACAGGGACTACGAGCAGTACTTC.

The rearrangement links TRBV27 to TRBJ2-5; D unresolved. Germline assignment: CDR1 MNHEY and CDR2 SMNVEV (reference sequence). V lost 8 bases and J lost 2, with 15 bases in between. The CDR3 is 14 residues long. The CDR3: CASSISSPQETQYF. CDR3 bases: TGTGCCAGCTCCATTAGTTCACCTCAAGAGACCCAGTACTTC.

This clone was counted a single time. This rearrangement joins TRBV9 to TRBJ2-4; TRBD2 matches at 10 bases. The CDR3 spans 15 residues. The junction had 12 bases not matched to a gene; V was cut back by 0 bases and J by 15 bases. The germline V gene encodes CDR1 SGDLS and CDR2 YYNGEE. The CDR3 here is CASSVGDTIAGGMYF. CDR3 nucleotides: TGTGCCAGCAGCGTAGGGGACACTATAGCGGGAGGAATGTACTTC.

This clone was picked up a small number of times. The chain has TRBV6-6 and TRBJ2-7; 8 bases agree with TRBD1. V lost 4 bases and J lost 3; bases outside the gene matches: 5. The germline V gene encodes CDR1 MNHNY and CDR2 SVGAGI (reference sequence). The CDR3 contains 14 residues. This CDR3 reads CASSSRTGIYEQYF. CDR3 nucleotides: TGTGCCAGCAGTTCCCGGACAGGGATCTACGAGCAGTACTTC.

V is TRBV5-1 and J is TRBJ2-6; unclear D gene. The germline V gene encodes CDR1 SGHRS and CDR2 YFSETQ. V dropped 4 bases and J dropped 2 bases, with 10 bases sitting between them. CDR3 length equals 15 residues. The chain's CDR3 is CASSLQNPGANVLTF. DNA for the CDR3: TGCGCCAGCAGCCTACAGAATCCTGGGGCCAACGTCCTGACTTTC.

V and J are TRBV6-6 and TRBJ2-7; a weak D match, TRBD1 (6 bases). From germline, CDR1 is MNHNY and CDR2 SVGAGI (reference sequence). The ends were cut back, 5 bases at V and 8 bases at J, with 10 bases in the middle. This CDR3 is built from 11 residues. CDR3 protein: CASSTQGKQYF. CDR3 DNA: TGTGCCAGCAGTACACAGGGTAAGCAGTACTTC.

The chain combines TRBV7-3 with TRBJ1-1; D gene ambiguous. Germline CDR1 is SGHTA and CDR2 is FQGTGA. Trimming removed 2 bases at V and 7 bases at J, with 11 bases between. The CDR3 is 13 amino acids. The CDR3 sequence is CASSLQAGSEAFF. For the CDR3, the DNA is TGTGCCAGCAGCTTACAGGCGGGGAGTGAAGCTTTCTTT. The full variable domain, with the rest looked up from reference TRBV7-3 and TRBJ1-1, is GAGVSQTPSNKVTEKGKYVELRCDPISGHTALYWYRQSLGQGPEFLIYFQGTGAADDSGLPNDRFFAVRPEGSVSTLKIQRTERGDSAVYLCASSLQAGSEAFFGQGTRLTVV.

The chain recombines TRBV7-8 with TRBJ2-7; 8 positions match TRBD1. Germline CDR1 SGHVS, CDR2 FQNEAQ. The CDR3 runs to 14 residues. The ends lost 6 bases at V and 3 bases at J; junction bases unmatched: 7. The CDR3 protein is CASRLGTGFYEQYF. The CDR3, as DNA: TGTGCCAGCAGACTGGGGACAGGTTTCTACGAGCAGTACTTC.